This is a list of T cell receptor beta chains from one sample in a study of CD4 T cells in relation to SARS-CoV-2 and coronaviruses. TCRdb keeps only in-frame clones here, not all; method: immunoSEQ multiplex PCR. In the table there are nearly 70,000 clones, 93% of which are singletons. The specimen sequenced was naive CD4+ T cells from PBMCs. The receptors stem from a human donor in good health. Both conserved end residues are part of each CDR3. A D gene is named only where the DNA matches it firmly. Size tells how often a clone was seen (once, few, many) or the class of an expanded clone, and some rows leave it out.

clone_size	d_call	v_call	j_call	cdr3_nt	cdr3_aa
NA	TRBD1	TRBV25-1	TRBJ1-2	TGTGCCAGCAGTGCAGGGGGGCATACCTATGGCTACACCTTC	CASSAGGHTYGYTF
NA	NA	TRBV6-5	TRBJ1-5	TGTGCCAGCAGTTTTCCCCGGACCCTCAGGGGCAAGCCCCAGCATTTT	CASSFPRTLRGKPQHF
NA	NA	TRBV9	TRBJ1-1	TGTGCCAGCAGCGTAGACCGCGCTTTCTTT	CASSVDRAFF
NA	NA	TRBV3-1/TRBV3-2	TRBJ1-6	TGTGCCAGCAGCCGAGCTATTAGCTCCTATAATTCACCCCTCCACTTT	CASSRAISSYNSPLHF
NA	NA	TRBV7-3	TRBJ2-3	TGTGCCAGCAGCTTACCCGGATCAGATACGCAGTATTTT	CASSLPGSDTQYF
NA	NA	TRBV28	TRBJ1-1	TGTGCCAGCAGTGGGGCCCCCGGGGGGGGGCCGACTGAAGCTTTCTTT	CASSGAPGGGPTEAFF
NA	NA	TRBV18	TRBJ1-5	TGTGCCAGCTCACCACTGCAGGGGCTTAGCAATCAGCCCCAGCATTTT	CASSPLQGLSNQPQHF
once	NA	TRBV18	TRBJ1-5	TGTGCCAGCTCACTTCAGCCTCTGGGGAATAGCAATCAGCCCCAGCATTTT	CASSLQPLGNSNQPQHF
NA	TRBD1	TRBV29-1	TRBJ1-1	TGCAGCGCGCCCGGACAGGGAAGGGCTGAAGCTTTCTTT	CSAPGQGRAEAFF
NA	NA	TRBV28	TRBJ1-6	TGTGCCAGCAGTTTAATAGAACCCCTCCACTTT	CASSLIEPLHF
NA	NA	TRBV5-1	TRBJ2-3	TGCGCCAGCACGAACACAGATACGCAGTATTTT	CASTNTDTQYF
NA	TRBD2	TRBV10-3	TRBJ2-5	TGTGCCATCAGTGAAGATAGGACTAGCGGGCAAGAGACCCAGTACTTC	CAISEDRTSGQETQYF
NA	TRBD1	TRBV3-1/TRBV3-2	TRBJ1-2	TGTGCCAGCAGCCACAGACAGGGGGCCTATGGCTACACCTTC	CASSHRQGAYGYTF
NA	TRBD1	TRBV29-1	TRBJ2-7	TGCAGCGCTATCCGGGACAGGGGATCCTACGAGCAGTACTTC	CSAIRDRGSYEQYF
NA	NA	TRBV7-8	TRBJ1-1	TGTGCCAGCAGCTTAGTGGCTGGGAACACTGAAGCTTTCTTT	CASSLVAGNTEAFF
NA	NA	TRBV3-1/TRBV3-2	TRBJ2-3	TGTGCCAGCAGCCAGGTTCCCGGTAGGGGAGATACGCAGTATTTT	CASSQVPGRGDTQYF
NA	NA	TRBV5-1	TRBJ2-2	TGCGCCAGCAGCAAGGACGTCACGAACACCGGGGAGCTGTTTTTT	CASSKDVTNTGELFF
NA	NA	TRBV27	TRBJ2-1	TGTGCCAGCAGTTTTGGGGACGGCGAGCAGTTCTTC	CASSFGDGEQFF
NA	NA	TRBV29-1	TRBJ1-2	TGCAGCGTTGATGCCAGGGATGGCTACACCTTC	CSVDARDGYTF
once	NA	TRBV27	TRBJ1-1	TGTGCCAGCAGTTTCCCGATACGGGGGGCGAACACTGAAGCTTTCTTT	CASSFPIRGANTEAFF
few	TRBD1	TRBV7-3	TRBJ1-1	TGTGCCAGCAGCTTAACGGGACAGGGGGCTGTTGGTACTGAAGCTTTCTTT	CASSLTGQGAVGTEAFF
NA	TRBD1	TRBV5-5	TRBJ2-7	TGTGCCAGCAGCTTGGTGGCGACAGGGGGGATTGGCGAGCAGTACTTC	CASSLVATGGIGEQYF
NA	NA	TRBV3-1/TRBV3-2	TRBJ1-1	TGTGCCAGCTCGATGGCGAACACTGAAGCTTTCTTT	CASSMANTEAFF
NA	NA	TRBV6-2/TRBV6-3	TRBJ2-2	TGTGCCAGCAGTTACTCTGTCCCCGTCGGATACACCGGGGAGCTGTTTTTT	CASSYSVPVGYTGELFF